The entry that follows covers one TCR beta chain sequence. The data derive from a study of CD8+CD57+ T cells in acquired aplastic anemia. Genomic DNA, the template, was used for profiling of the TCR beta VDJ and CDR3. TCRdb reprocessed the reads via MiXCR and lists one record per CDR3 protein. The table has around 170,000 distinct CDR3 sequences, 40% to 50% seen once. Only patients with CD8+CD57+ cell expansion on flow cytometry were chosen for sequencing. No therapy was given to patients before blood sampling. V was pared by 0 bases and J by 3 bases, with 9 bases between. CDR3 length equals 14 residues. CDR1 is SGHVS, CDR2 FQNEAQ, per germline.

Sequenced input: sorted CD4+, CD8+, or CD8+CD57+ T cells (not recorded which) from PBMCs. The sequence derives from a human donor with aplastic anemia. J is TRBJ2-7 and V is TRBV7-8; D ambiguous. The CDR3 sequence: CASSLAFQNYEQYF. Written as DNA, the CDR3 is TGTGCCAGCAGCTTAGCTTTCCAGAACTACGAGCAGTACTTC.